This TCR beta chain was sequenced for a study of regulatory and conventional T cells in RAG deficiency. TCRdb's copy holds only in-frame clones and misses some; the assay was immunoSEQ multiplex PCR. The top ten clones hold 1.3% of a sample with some 21,000 clones, around 95% of them seen once. V shed 6 bases and J shed 4 bases, with 10 bases lying between them. The CDR3 runs 12 residues. Germline CDR1 and CDR2: MDHEN and SYDVKM. Genomic DNA came from blood conventional CD4+ T cells gated CD25-low CD127-high. Study results and limitations: In Omenn syndrome, Treg and Tconv repertoires overlapped >75%. Shannon entropy fell and Simpson indices rose in RAG-deficient patients. These Omenn syndrome Treg sorts may hold peripherally activated cells instead.

Note on this clone: Its specificity is unknown.

The data also belong to a second study, concerning regulatory T cells. From that report: The primer mix had 52 TRBV and 13 TRBJ primers.

The sequencing sample was made of CD25- CD4+ T cells sorted from blood. The rearrangement links TRBV28 to TRBJ2-7; D is perhaps TRBD2 (5 bases). The clonotype originates from a human donor in good health. The CDR3 nucleotides are TGTGCCAGCAGCCGACCGGGGTACGAGCAGTACTTC. This translates into CASSRPGYEQYF.